These 21 T cell receptor beta chains came from one sample sequenced in a study of monozygotic twins with inflammatory bowel disease. TCRdb reprocessed the 5' RACE reads and stores each CDR3 protein as one record, lacking DNA. This sample's table has some 83,000 distinct CDR3 sequences. The sequenced sample was blood. These receptors all stem from a human donor with ulcerative colitis or Crohn's disease, or a healthy co-twin of an affected twin (not recorded which).

This chain connects TRBV29-1 to TRBJ1-3. The germline gives CDR1 SQVTM, CDR2 ANQGSEA. The CDR3 loop spans 14 amino acids. This CDR3 is CSVEDNSSGNTIYF.

The chain has TRBV2 and TRBJ1-1; there is no DNA to check the TCRdb D call of TRBD1. Germline V gives CDR1 SNHLY, CDR2 FYNNEI. This CDR3 is 14 amino acids long. The CDR3: CASSERGTYTEAFF.

According to its frequency, this clonotype is medium-sized (0.01 to 0.1%). The gene calls are TRBV7-9 and TRBJ1-6; TCRdb selects TRBD1, and the lack of DNA leaves this call unchecked. CDR3 length: 14 residues. From germline, CDR1 is SEHNR and CDR2 FQNEAQ (reference sequence). The CDR3 region is CASNLGQGNSPLHF.

The rearrangement uses TRBV2 and TRBJ1-6. The CDR3 is made up of 14 amino acids. Germline CDR1 is SNHLY and CDR2 is FYNNEI. The CDR3 sequence is CASQIQLPNSPLHF.

This rearrangement joins TRBV29-1 to TRBJ2-7; TCRdb's D call, TRBD1, is unchecked because there is no DNA. The CDR3 has 13 amino acids. In germline, CDR1 is SQVTM, CDR2 ANQGSEA. The CDR3 is CSARLRQEGEQYF.

The chain couples TRBV4-1 to TRBJ1-1; the TRBD1 assignment by TCRdb is unverifiable without DNA. This CDR3 comprises 15 residues. Germline V lookup: CDR1 MGHRA, CDR2 YSYEKL. The CDR3 reads CASSQGLLASPGAFF.

J is TRBJ1-2 and V is TRBV12-3 or TRBV12-4; TCRdb's D gene call, TRBD1, goes unchecked for lack of DNA. The CDR3 runs to 13 residues. This chain's CDR3 is CASSPNRVWGYTF.

The chain uses TRBV20-1 and TRBJ1-5; TCRdb reports TRBD1, a call that lacks DNA to check it against. This CDR3 is built from 15 residues. Germline V lookup: CDR1 DFQATT, CDR2 SNEGSKA (reference sequence). The CDR3 loop is CSGKRQGVRNQPQHF.

The rearrangement joins TRBV7-8 to TRBJ1-2; TCRdb returns TRBD1, unconfirmable since there is no DNA. Germline V CDR1 and CDR2: SGHVS, FQNEAQ. CDR3 length: 16 amino acids. The CDR3 loop reads CASSLFPNFRGASYTF. Complete variable domain (other parts from reference TRBV7-8 and TRBJ1-2): GAGVSQSPRYKVAKRGQDVALRCDPISGHVSLFWYQQALGQGPEFLTYFQNEAQLDKSGLPSDRFFAERPEGSVSTLKIQRTQQEDSAVYLCASSLFPNFRGASYTFGSGTRLTVV.

This CDR3 is CSAPTTYTGELFF. The chain joins TRBV20-1 to TRBJ2-2. The germline CDR1 and CDR2 sequences are DFQATT and SNEGSKA (reference sequence). The length of the CDR3 is 13 residues.

The chain recombines TRBV20-1 with TRBJ1-3. CDR1 is DFQATT and CDR2 is SNEGSKA in the germline V gene (reference sequence). The CDR3 contains 15 residues. CDR3 sequence: CSASEDPGSGNTIYF.

The chain recombines TRBV5-1 with TRBJ2-7; TCRdb returns TRBD2, unconfirmable since there is no DNA. The CDR3 loop spans 12 amino acids. Per germline, CDR1 SGHRS and CDR2 YFSETQ. The chain's CDR3 is CASSGGLAGVYF. Variable domain in full (rest from reference TRBV5-1 and TRBJ2-7): KAGVTQTPRYLIKTRGQQVTLSCSPISGHRSVSWYQQTPGQGLQFLFEYFSETQRNKGNFPGRFSGRQFSNSRSEMNVSTLELGDSALYLCASSGGLAGVYFGPGTRLTVT.

The chain has TRBV20-1 and TRBJ1-1; the TCRdb D gene call, TRBD1, has no DNA to confirm it. The CDR3 is 20 residues long. CDR1 and CDR2 from the germline V gene are DFQATT and SNEGSKA (reference sequence). CDR3 sequence: CSARRLRDRGHERMNTEAFF.

V gene TRBV6-1 combines with J gene TRBJ2-3; TCRdb's D gene call, TRBD1, goes unchecked for lack of DNA. Looked up from germline, CDR1 is MNHNS and CDR2 is SASEGT. This CDR3 spans 15 amino acids. The chain's CDR3 is CASSEQGVVTDTQYF.

The chain carries TRBV5-6 and TRBJ1-1. The CDR3 runs to 12 residues. Germline lookup yields CDR1 SGHDT and CDR2 YYEEEE. The CDR3 sequence is CASSFENTEAFF. Using reference TRBV5-6 and TRBJ1-1 for the parts outside the CDR3, the full variable domain is DAGVTQSPTHLIKTRGQQVTLRCSPKSGHDTVSWYQQALGQGPQFIFQYYEEEERQRGNFPDRFSGHQFPNYSSELNVNALLLGDSALYLCASSFENTEAFFGQGTRLTVV.

The V gene is TRBV27, the J gene TRBJ2-7; TCRdb outputs TRBD1, but without DNA this stays unchecked. Germline assignment: CDR1 MNHEY and CDR2 SMNVEV (reference sequence). The CDR3 is 15 residues long. CDR3 in amino acids: CASRISGGFSYEQYF.

The rearrangement joins TRBV7-8 to TRBJ1-1; TCRdb's assignment of TRBD1 cannot be checked, as there is no DNA. The V gene's germline CDR1 is SGHVS and CDR2 FQNEAQ. This CDR3 has 16 residues. CDR3 region: CASSLAQGQGGTEAFF.

V gene TRBV7-9 combines with J gene TRBJ1-4. The CDR3 extends over 14 amino acids. Germline V gene lookup returns CDR1 SEHNR and CDR2 FQNEAQ (reference sequence). The CDR3 reads CASSQGLSHEKLFF.

V and J are TRBV7-3 and TRBJ2-5; TCRdb indicates TRBD2, and absent DNA this call remains unverified. The V gene's germline CDR1 is SGHTA and CDR2 FQGTGA. The CDR3 extends over 15 amino acids. This CDR3 is CASSLTSGVQETQYF.

The chain recombines TRBV2 with TRBJ1-3; TCRdb outputs TRBD1, but without DNA this stays unchecked. CDR3 length: 12 amino acids. Germline CDR1 and CDR2: SNHLY and FYNNEI. The chain's CDR3 is CASSAGGNTIYF.

The chain links TRBV7-8 to TRBJ2-3; TCRdb calls TRBD1, which cannot be checked without DNA. The CDR3 is 16 residues long. Germline V gives CDR1 SGHVS, CDR2 FQNEAQ. CDR3 residues: CASSLAGAILTDTQYF. The complete variable domain, with remaining parts taken from reference TRBV7-8 and TRBJ2-3, reads GAGVSQSPRYKVAKRGQDVALRCDPISGHVSLFWYQQALGQGPEFLTYFQNEAQLDKSGLPSDRFFAERPEGSVSTLKIQRTQQEDSAVYLCASSLAGAILTDTQYFGPGTRLTVL.